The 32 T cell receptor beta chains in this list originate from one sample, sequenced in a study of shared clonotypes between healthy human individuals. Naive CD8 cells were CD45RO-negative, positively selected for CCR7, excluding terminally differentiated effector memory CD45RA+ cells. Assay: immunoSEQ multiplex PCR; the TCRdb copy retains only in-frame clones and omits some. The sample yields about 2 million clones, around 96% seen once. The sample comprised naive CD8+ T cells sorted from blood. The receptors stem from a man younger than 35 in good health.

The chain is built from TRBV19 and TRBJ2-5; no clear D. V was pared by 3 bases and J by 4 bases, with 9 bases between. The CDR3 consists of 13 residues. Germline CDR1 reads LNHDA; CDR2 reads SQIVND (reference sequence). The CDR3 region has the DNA TGTGCCAGTAGTATCGCCTGGGGAGAGACCCAGTACTTC. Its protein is CASSIAWGETQYF.

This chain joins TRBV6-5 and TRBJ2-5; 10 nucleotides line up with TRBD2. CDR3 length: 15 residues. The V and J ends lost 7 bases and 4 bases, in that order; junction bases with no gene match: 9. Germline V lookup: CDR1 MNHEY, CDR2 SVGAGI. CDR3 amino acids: CASKPSGGGGETQYF. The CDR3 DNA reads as TGTGCCAGCAAGCCTAGCGGGGGAGGAGGAGAGACCCAGTACTTC.

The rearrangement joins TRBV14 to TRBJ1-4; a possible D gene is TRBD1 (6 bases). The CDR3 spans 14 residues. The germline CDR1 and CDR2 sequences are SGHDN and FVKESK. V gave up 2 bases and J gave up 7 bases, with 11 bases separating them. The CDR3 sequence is CASSQLGGREKLFF. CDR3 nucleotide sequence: TGTGCCAGCAGCCAACTGGGGGGGCGTGAAAAACTGTTTTTT.

In DNA form, the CDR3 reads TGTGCCAGCAGTTTCCCATTGGGGCAAGAGACCCAGTACTTC. This codes for CASSFPLGQETQYF. The rearrangement links TRBV6-6 to TRBJ2-5; D gene unclear. Germline CDR1 MNHNY, CDR2 SVGAGI (reference sequence). V shed 4 bases and J shed 2 bases, with 11 bases lying between them. The CDR3 consists of 14 residues.

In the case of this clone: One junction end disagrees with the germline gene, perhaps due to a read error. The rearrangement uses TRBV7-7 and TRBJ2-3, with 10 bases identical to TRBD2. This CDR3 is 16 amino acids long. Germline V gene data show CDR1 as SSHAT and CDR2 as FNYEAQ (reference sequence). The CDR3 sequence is CASSFGLAEGTDTQYF. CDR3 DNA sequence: TGTGCTAGCAGCTTCGGACTAGCGGAGGGCACAGATACGCAGTATTTT.

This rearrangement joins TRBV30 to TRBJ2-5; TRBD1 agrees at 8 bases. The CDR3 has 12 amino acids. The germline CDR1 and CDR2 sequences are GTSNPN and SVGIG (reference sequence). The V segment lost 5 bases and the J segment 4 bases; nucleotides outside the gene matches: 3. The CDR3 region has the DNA TGTGCCTGGGGTGGACAGGGAGAGACCCAGTACTTC. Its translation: CAWGGQGETQYF.

The CDR3 DNA reads TGTGCCAGCAGTTCGCGGACCGGACAGCAGCTCACAGATACGCAGTATTTT. Translation gives CASSSRTGQQLTDTQYF. The rearrangement joins TRBV27 to TRBJ2-3; D perhaps matches TRBD1 (6 bases). Germline-derived CDR1 and CDR2 are MNHEY and SMNVEV (reference sequence). The V and J ends lost 4 bases and 2 bases respectively, with 19 bases between them. The CDR3 totals 17 residues.

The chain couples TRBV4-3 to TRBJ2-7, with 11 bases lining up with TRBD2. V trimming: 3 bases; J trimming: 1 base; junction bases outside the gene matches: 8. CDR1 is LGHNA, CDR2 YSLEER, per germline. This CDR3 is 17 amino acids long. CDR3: CASSHPATSGDSYEQYF. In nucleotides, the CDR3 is TGCGCCAGCAGCCATCCAGCGACTAGCGGGGATTCCTACGAGCAGTACTTC.

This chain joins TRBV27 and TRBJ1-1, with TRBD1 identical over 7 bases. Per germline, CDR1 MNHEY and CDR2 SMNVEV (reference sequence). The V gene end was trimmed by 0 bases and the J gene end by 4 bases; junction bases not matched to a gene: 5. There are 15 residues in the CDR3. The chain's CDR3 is CASSLSRYRGTEAFF. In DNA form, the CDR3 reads TGTGCCAGCAGTTTATCGAGGTACAGGGGCACTGAAGCTTTCTTT.

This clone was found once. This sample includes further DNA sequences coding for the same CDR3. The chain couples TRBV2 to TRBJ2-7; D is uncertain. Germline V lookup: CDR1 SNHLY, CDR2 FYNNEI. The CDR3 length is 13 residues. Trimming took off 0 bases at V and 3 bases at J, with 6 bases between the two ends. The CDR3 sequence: CASSEARSYEQYF. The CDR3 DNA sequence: TGTGCCAGCAGTGAAGCGCGTAGCTACGAGCAGTACTTC.

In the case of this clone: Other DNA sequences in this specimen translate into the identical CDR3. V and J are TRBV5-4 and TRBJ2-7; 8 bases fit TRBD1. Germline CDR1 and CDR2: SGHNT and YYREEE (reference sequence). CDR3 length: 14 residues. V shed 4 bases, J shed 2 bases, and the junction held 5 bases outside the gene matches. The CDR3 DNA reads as TGTGCCAGCAGCCCTAGGGACAGGCCCTACGAGCAGTACTTC. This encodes CASSPRDRPYEQYF.

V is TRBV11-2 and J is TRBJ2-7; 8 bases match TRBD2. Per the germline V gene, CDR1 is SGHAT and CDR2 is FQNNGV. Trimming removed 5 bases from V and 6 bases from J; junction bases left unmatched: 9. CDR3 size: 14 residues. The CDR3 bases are TGTGCCAGCAGCCCGGGACTAGTAGGAACCGAGCAGTACTTC. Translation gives CASSPGLVGTEQYF.

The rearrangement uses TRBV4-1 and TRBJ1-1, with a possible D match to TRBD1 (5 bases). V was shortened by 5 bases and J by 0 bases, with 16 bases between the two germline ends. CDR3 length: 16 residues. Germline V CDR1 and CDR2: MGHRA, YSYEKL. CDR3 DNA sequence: TGCGCCAGCAGCTGGATTCAGGGACCTCTGAACACTGAAGCTTTCTTT. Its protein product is CASSWIQGPLNTEAFF.

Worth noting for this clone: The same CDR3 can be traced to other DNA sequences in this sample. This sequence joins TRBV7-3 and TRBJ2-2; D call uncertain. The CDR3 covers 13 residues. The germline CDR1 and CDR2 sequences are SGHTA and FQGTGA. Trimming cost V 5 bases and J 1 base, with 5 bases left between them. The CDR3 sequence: CASSLENTGELFF. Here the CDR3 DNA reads TGTGCCAGCAGCCTGGAGAACACCGGGGAGCTGTTTTTT.

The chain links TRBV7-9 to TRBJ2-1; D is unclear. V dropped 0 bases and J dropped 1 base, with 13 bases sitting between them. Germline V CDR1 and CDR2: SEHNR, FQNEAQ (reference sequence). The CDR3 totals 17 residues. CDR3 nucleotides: TGTGCCAGCAGCTTAGCGCTCGCTGATAAGTCCTACAATGAGCAGTTCTTC. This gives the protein CASSLALADKSYNEQFF. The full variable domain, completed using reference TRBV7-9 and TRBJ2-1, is DTGVSQNPRHKITKRGQNVTFRCDPISEHNRLYWYRQTLGQGPEFLTYFQNEAQLEKSRLLSDRFSAERPKGSFSTLEIQRTEQGDSAMYLCASSLALADKSYNEQFFGPGTRLTVL.

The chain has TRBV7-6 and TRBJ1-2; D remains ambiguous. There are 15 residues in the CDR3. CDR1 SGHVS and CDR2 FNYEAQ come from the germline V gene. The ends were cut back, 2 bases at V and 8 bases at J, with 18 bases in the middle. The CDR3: CASSLTPASVAGYTF. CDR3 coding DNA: TGTGCCAGCAGCTTAACCCCAGCTAGCGTTGCCGGCTACACCTTC.

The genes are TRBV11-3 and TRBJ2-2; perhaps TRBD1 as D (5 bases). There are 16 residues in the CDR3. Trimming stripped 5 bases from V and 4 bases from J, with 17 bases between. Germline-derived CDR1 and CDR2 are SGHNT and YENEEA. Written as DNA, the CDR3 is TGTGCCAGCAGCCCCGCCGGTAGGGGAAGCACCGGGGAGCTGTTTTTT. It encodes CASSPAGRGSTGELFF.

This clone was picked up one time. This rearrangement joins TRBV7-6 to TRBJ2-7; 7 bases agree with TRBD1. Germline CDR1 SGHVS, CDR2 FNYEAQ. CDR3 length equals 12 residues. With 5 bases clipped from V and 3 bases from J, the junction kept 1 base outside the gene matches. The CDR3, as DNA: TGTGCCAGCAGCCCAGGGGGCTACGAGCAGTACTTC. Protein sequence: CASSPGGYEQYF. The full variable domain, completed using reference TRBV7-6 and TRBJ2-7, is GAGVSQSPRYKVTKRGQDVALRCDPISGHVSLYWYRQALGQGPEFLTYFNYEAQQDKSGLPNDRFSAERPEGSISTLTIQRTEQRDSAMYRCASSPGGYEQYFGPGTRLTVT.

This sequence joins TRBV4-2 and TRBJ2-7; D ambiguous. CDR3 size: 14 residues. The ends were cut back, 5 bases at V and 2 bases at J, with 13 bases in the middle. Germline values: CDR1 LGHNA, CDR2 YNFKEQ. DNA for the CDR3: TGTGCCAGCAGCGCCCAGGATTCCACCTACGAGCAGTACTTC. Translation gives CASSAQDSTYEQYF.

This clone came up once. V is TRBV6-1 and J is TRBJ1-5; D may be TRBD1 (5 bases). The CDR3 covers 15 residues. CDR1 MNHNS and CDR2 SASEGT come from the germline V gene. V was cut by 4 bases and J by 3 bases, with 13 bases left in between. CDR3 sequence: CASSAWGPNNQPQHF. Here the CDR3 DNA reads TGTGCCAGCAGTGCTTGGGGACCGAACAATCAGCCCCAGCATTTT.

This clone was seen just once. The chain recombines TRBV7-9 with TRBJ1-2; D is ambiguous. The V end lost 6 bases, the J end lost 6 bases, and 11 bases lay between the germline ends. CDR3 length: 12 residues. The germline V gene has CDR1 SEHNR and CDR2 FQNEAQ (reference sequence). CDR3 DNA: TGTGCCAGCAGTGCCAGGCTAGATGGCTACACCTTC. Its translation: CASSARLDGYTF.

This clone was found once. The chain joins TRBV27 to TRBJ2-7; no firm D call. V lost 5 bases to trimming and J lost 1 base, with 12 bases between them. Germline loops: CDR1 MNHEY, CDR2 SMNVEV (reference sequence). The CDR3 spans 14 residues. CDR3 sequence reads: CASSTRGRSYEQYF. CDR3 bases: TGTGCCAGCAGTACACGAGGACGGTCCTACGAGCAGTACTTC.

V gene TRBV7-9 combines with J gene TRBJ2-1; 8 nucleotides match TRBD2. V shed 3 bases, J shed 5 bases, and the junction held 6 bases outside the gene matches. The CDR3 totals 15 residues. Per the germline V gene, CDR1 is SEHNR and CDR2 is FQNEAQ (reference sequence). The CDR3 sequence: CASSFERENHNEQFF. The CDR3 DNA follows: TGTGCCAGCAGCTTTGAGCGGGAGAACCACAATGAGCAGTTCTTC.

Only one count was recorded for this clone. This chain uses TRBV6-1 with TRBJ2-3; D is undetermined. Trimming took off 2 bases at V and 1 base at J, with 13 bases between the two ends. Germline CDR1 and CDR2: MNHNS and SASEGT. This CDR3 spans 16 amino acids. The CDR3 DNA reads TGTGCCAGCAGTGAATTACAGCCCCGAGGCACAGATACGCAGTATTTT. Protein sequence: CASSELQPRGTDTQYF.

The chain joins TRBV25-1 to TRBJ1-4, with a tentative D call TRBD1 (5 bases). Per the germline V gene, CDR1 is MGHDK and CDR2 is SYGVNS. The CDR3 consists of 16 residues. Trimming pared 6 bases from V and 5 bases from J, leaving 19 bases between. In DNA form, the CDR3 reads TGTGCCAGCAGCCATGGGGGGGAGGGGTTGAATGAAAAACTGTTTTTT. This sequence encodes CASSHGGEGLNEKLFF.

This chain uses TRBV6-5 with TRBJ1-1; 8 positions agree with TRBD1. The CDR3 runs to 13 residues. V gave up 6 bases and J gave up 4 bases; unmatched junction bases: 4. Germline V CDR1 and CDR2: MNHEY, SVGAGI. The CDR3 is CASSHGQGTEAFF. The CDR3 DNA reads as TGTGCCAGCAGCCACGGACAGGGCACTGAAGCTTTCTTT.

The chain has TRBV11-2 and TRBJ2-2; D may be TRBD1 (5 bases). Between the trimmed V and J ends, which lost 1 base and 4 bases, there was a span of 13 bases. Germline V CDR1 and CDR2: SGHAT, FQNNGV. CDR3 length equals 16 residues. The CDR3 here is CASSLGGYYRTGELFF. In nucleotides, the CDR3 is TGTGCCAGCAGCTTAGGGGGCTACTACCGCACCGGGGAGCTGTTTTTT.

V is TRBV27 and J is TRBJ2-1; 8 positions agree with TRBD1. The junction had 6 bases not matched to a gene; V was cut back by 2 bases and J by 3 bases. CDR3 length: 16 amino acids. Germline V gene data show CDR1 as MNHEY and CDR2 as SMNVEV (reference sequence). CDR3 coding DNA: TGTGCCAGCAGTTTACTATGGACAGGGAACTACAATGAGCAGTTCTTC. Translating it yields CASSLLWTGNYNEQFF.

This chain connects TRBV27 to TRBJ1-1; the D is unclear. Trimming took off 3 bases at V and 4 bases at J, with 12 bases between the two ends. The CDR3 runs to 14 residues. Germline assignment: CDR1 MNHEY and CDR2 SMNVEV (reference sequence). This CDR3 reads CASSLGRSGTEAFF. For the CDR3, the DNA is TGTGCCAGCAGTTTGGGCAGAAGCGGCACTGAAGCTTTCTTT.

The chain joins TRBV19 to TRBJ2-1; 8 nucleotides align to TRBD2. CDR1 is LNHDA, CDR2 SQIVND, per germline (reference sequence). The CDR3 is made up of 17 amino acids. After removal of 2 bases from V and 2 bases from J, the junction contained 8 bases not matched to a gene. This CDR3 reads CASSILGPTSAYNEQFF. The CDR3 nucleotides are TGTGCCAGTAGTATATTGGGGCCGACTAGCGCCTACAATGAGCAGTTCTTC.

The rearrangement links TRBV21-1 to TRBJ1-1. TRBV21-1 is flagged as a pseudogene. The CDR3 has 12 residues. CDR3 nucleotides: TGTGCCAGCAGTGGGGTTCAAACTGAAGCTTTCTTT. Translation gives CASSGVQTEAFF.

The CDR3 DNA sequence: TGTGCCAGCAGTTACTTCACAGATACGCAGTATTTT. This translates into CASSYFTDTQYF. The chain couples TRBV2 to TRBJ2-3, with D unresolved. Trimming stripped 5 bases from V and 2 bases from J, with 5 bases between. The CDR3 is made up of 12 amino acids. CDR1 is SNHLY and CDR2 is FYNNEI in the germline V gene.